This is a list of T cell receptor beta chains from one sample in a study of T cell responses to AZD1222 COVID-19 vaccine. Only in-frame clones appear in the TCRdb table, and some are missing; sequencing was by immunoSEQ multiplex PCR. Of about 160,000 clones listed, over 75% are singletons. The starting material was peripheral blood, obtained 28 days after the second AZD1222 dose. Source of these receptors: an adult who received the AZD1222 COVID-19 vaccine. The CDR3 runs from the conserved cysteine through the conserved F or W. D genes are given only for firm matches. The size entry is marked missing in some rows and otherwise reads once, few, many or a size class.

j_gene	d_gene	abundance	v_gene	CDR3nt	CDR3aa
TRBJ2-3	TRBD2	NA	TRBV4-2	TGTGCCAGCAGCCAAGAATGGGGGGCTAGCGGGGGCACAGATACGCAGTATTTT	CASSQEWGASGGTDTQYF
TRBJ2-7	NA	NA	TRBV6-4	TGTGCCAGCAGTCCTTTCGGTGGTGGGGCCTACGAGCAGTACTTC	CASSPFGGGAYEQYF
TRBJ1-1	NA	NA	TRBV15	TGTGCCACCAGCAGAGCTCTTAAGGCAGGGACTCGCCCTGGCACTGAAGCTTTCTTT	CATSRALKAGTRPGTEAFF
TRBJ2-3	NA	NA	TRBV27	TGTGTCTGCGGGCCTTCCGGAGATACGCAGTATTTT	CVCGPSGDTQYF
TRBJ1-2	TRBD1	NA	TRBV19	TGTGCCAGTAGTCGGCAGGGGGACAGGGTCGTCCGGCACGTCTATGGCTACACCTTC	CASSRQGDRVVRHVYGYTF
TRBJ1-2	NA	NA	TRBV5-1	TGCGCCAGCAGCTTGGGGGAGAGCTATGGCTACACCTTC	CASSLGESYGYTF
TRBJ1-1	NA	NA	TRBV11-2	TGTGCCAGCAGCTTAGCAGGGACGGAAGCTTTCTTT	CASSLAGTEAFF
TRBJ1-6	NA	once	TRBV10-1	TGCGCCAGCAGGGGCAGGGATTGGGATTCACCCCTCCACTTT	CASRGRDWDSPLHF
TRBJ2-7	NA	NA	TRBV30	TGTGCCTTATTTGAATGGGGGACCGCCCTACGCGGGCAGTACTTC	CALFEWGTALRGQYF
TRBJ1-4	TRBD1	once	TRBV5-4	TGTGCCAGCAGCCCTGGACAGGGGAGAGTTGAAAAACTGTTTTTT	CASSPGQGRVEKLFF
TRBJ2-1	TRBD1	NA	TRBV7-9	TGTGCCAGCAGCTTAGGGGCAGGGGACAGGGATGAGCAGTTCTTC	CASSLGAGDRDEQFF
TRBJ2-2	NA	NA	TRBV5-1	TGCGCCAGCAGCTTGGATGGGGGGGAGCTGTTTTTT	CASSLDGGELFF
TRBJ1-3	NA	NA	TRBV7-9	TGTGCCAGCAGCGCACGGGGGATAGGAAACACCATATATTTT	CASSARGIGNTIYF
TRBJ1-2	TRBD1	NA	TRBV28	TGTGCCAGCAGTTTAGGGGGACAGGGCCATTATGGCTACACCTTC	CASSLGGQGHYGYTF
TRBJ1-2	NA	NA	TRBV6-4	TGTGCCAGCAGTGAAGGGCCTCTAAGCTATGGCTACACCTTC	CASSEGPLSYGYTF
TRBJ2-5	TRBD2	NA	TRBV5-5	TGTGCCAGCAGCGACCAATTCGGGAGGAGGGAGACCCAGTACTTC	CASSDQFGRRETQYF
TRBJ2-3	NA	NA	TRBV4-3	TGCGCCAGCAGCCAAGATTACGGGACAACATACACAGATACGCAGTATTTT	CASSQDYGTTYTDTQYF
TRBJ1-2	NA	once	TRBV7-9	TGTGCCAGCAGCTACGACAACTATGGCTACACCTTC	CASSYDNYGYTF
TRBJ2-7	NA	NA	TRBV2	TGTGCCAGCAGAAAGGACCTCTCCGAGCAGTACTTC	CASRKDLSEQYF
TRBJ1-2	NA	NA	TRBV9	TGTGCCAGCAGCGTAGGGGGGACGGACCCTAACTATGGCTACACCTTC	CASSVGGTDPNYGYTF
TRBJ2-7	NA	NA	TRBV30	TGTGCCTGGCAAACTGGTAACGAGCAGTACTTC	CAWQTGNEQYF
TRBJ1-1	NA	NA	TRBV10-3	TGTGCCACCGGACAGAATCAAGGCACTGAAGCTTTCTTT	CATGQNQGTEAFF
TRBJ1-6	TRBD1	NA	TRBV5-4	TGTGCCAGCAGCTTCGGACAGGTTCTTAGCTCCTATAATTCACCCCTCCACTTT	CASSFGQVLSSYNSPLHF
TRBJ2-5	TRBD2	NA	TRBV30	TGTGCCTGGACTAGCGGGGGGGAGACCCAGTACTTC	CAWTSGGETQYF
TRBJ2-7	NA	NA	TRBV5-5	TGTGCCAGCAGCCCAGGGGTTGGTTCTTACGAGCAGTACTTC	CASSPGVGSYEQYF
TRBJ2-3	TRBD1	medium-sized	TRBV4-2	TGTGCCAGCAGCCCCGGGACAGGGGGCGCAGATACGCAGTATTTT	CASSPGTGGADTQYF
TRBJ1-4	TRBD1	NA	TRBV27	TGTGCCAGCAGCTCAGGGGGGAGTGGAGAAAAACTGTTTTTT	CASSSGGSGEKLFF
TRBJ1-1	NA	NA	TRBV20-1	TGCAGTGCCGGGGGGAACACTGAAGCTTTCTTT	CSAGGNTEAFF
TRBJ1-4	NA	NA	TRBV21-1	TGTGCCAGCAGCAAAGCCGGGAGAAAACTGTTTTTT	CASSKAGRKLFF
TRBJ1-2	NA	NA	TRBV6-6	TGTGCCAGCATTTCGCAGGGTAACTATGGCTACACCTTC	CASISQGNYGYTF
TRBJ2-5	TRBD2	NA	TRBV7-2	TGTGCCAGCAGCAGACTAGCGGGGGGTGAGACCCAGTACTTC	CASSRLAGGETQYF
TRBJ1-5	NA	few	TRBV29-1	TGCAGCGCCTGGGACGGGGATCAGCCCCAGCATTTT	CSAWDGDQPQHF
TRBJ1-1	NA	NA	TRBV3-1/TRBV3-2	TGTGCCAGCAGCCAAGTTATGAACACTGAAGCTTTCTTT	CASSQVMNTEAFF
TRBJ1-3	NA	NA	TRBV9	TGTGCCAGCAGCGTTGACGGTGGCGGAAACACCATATATTTT	CASSVDGGGNTIYF
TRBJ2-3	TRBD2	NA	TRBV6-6	TGTGCCAGCAGTCCCGGGGGGGGCTTCGTGGATACGCAGTATTTT	CASSPGGGFVDTQYF
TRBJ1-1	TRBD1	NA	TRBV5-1	TGCGCCAGCAGCCCAACCGACAGGGGAAGTAGGAACACTGAAGCTTTCTTT	CASSPTDRGSRNTEAFF
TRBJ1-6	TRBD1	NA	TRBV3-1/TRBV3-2	TGTGCCAGCAGCCTGAGGGGGCAGGGGGATTCGTGGCCCCTCCACTTT	CASSLRGQGDSWPLHF
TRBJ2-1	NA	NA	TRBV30	TGTGCCTGGAGTTTGGGTGGGGCCTACAATGAGCAGTTCTTC	CAWSLGGAYNEQFF
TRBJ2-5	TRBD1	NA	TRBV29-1	TGCAGCGTTGCCCGACAGGGCCTGGAGACCCAGTACTTC	CSVARQGLETQYF
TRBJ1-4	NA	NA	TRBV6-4	TGTGCCAGCAGTGACGGGTCTGAAAAACTGTTTTTT	CASSDGSEKLFF
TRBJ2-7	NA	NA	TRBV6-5	TGTGCCAGCCGCCTCGGGCCCTACGAGCAGTACTTC	CASRLGPYEQYF
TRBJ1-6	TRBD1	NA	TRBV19	TGTGCCAGTAGTCCAACCAGACAGGGAACCTCACCCCTCCACTTT	CASSPTRQGTSPLHF
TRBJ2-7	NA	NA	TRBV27	TGTGCCAGCAGTTTATCGATCGGTGGGAACGAGCAGTACTTC	CASSLSIGGNEQYF
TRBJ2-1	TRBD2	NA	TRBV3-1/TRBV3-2	TGTGCCAGCAGCCCTGGGCTAGCGGGGGCGACGACCGGCTCCTACAATGAGCAGTTCTTC	CASSPGLAGATTGSYNEQFF
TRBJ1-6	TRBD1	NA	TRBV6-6	TGTGCCAGCAGTCCGACAGGGCCCGCCCACTCCTATAATTCACCCCTCCACTTT	CASSPTGPAHSYNSPLHF
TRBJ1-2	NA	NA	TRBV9	TGTGCCAGCAGCCCACAGGGTCGGGTGACTCTCAGCTATGGCTACACCTTC	CASSPQGRVTLSYGYTF
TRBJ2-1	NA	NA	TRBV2	TGTGCCAGCAGTGATGATGGTAGGACTATCAATGAGCAGTTCTTC	CASSDDGRTINEQFF
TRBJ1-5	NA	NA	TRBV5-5	TGTGCCAGCAGCTTTGGGGATCAGCCCCAGCATTTT	CASSFGDQPQHF
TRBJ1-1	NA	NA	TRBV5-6	TGTGCCAGCAGCTTGGGGCTGAAGGAAGCTTTCTTT	CASSLGLKEAFF
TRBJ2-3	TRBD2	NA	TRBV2	TGTGCCAGCAGCCCGACGGGAGGGGGCACAGATACGCAGTATTTT	CASSPTGGGTDTQYF
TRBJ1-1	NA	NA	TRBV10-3	TGTGCCATCAGTGAGGTAGGACTCAGATTGAACACTGAAGCTTTCTTT	CAISEVGLRLNTEAFF
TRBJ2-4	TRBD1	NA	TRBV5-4	TGTGCCAGCAGCTCTAACAGGGGCGGGCTCCCTAGCCAAAACATTCAGTACTTC	CASSSNRGGLPSQNIQYF
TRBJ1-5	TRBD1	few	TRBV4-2	TGTGCCAGCAGCCCCCAGGACCAGGGGGATATTCAGCCCCAGCATTTT	CASSPQDQGDIQPQHF
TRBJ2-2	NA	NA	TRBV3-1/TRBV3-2	TGTGCCAGTCAGGCTTACACCGGGGAGCTGTTTTTT	CASQAYTGELFF
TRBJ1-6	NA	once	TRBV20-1	TGCAGTGCTAGTCCAGGGAGTGGGTCACCCCTCCACTTT	CSASPGSGSPLHF
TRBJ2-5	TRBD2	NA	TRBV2	TGTGCCAGCAGCCCCGGACTAGTATTCGGAGAGACCCAGTACTTC	CASSPGLVFGETQYF
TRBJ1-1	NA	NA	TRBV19	TGTGCCAGTAGTCCCCGTGTGGCATCTGAAGCTTTCTTT	CASSPRVASEAFF
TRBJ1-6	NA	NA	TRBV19	TGTGCCAGTCGGTTTGGGAGCTCCTATAATTCACCCCTCCACTTT	CASRFGSSYNSPLHF
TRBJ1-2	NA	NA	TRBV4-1	TGCGCCAGCAGCCAAGGGGTGATTAACTATGGCTACACCTTC	CASSQGVINYGYTF